The 22 T cell receptor beta chains presented below share a single source sample, sequenced in a study of shared clonotypes between healthy human individuals. Measured with immunoSEQ multiplex PCR; TCRdb has only the in-frame clones, and not every one. The table lists about half a million clones, 79% of them singletons. Source material: PBMCs. Receptors were obtained from a woman in her forties in good health. Some clones in this sample may be carry-over from other donors' samples.

The CDR3 DNA reads as TGTGCCAGCAGCCAAGGACAGCCGGGACAGGGAGGCACTGAAGCTTTCTTT. Translated: CASSQGQPGQGGTEAFF. The chain uses TRBV4-2 and TRBJ1-1, with 9 nucleotides matching TRBD1. Germline lookup yields CDR1 LGHNA and CDR2 YNFKEQ. The V and J ends lost 1 base and 4 bases, in that order; junction bases with no gene match: 10. The CDR3 sequence is 17 residues long.

The V gene is TRBV28, the J gene TRBJ1-1; 8 bases are shared with TRBD1. Germline V CDR1 and CDR2: MDHEN, SYDVKM. This CDR3 has 16 residues. V dropped 6 bases and J dropped 0; count of bases not matched to a gene: 9. The CDR3 nucleotides read TGTGCCAGCAGAATGACAGGGGCGGTGTTGAACACTGAAGCTTTCTTT. It specifies CASRMTGAVLNTEAFF.

V is TRBV30 and J is TRBJ1-3; D may be TRBD1 (6 bases). The CDR3 contains 12 residues. Germline V gives CDR1 GTSNPN, CDR2 SVGIG (reference sequence). CDR3 coding DNA: TGTGCGAGGGGGAGCTCTGGAAACACCATATATTTT. Residues: CARGSSGNTIYF.

The rearrangement joins TRBV7-2 to TRBJ2-5; tentatively, D is TRBD1 (6 bases). CDR3 length: 15 residues. The V end was cut by 1 base, the J end by 1 base, with 10 bases between. The germline gives CDR1 SGHTA, CDR2 FQGNSA. The CDR3, as DNA: TGTGCCAGCAGCTTAGTCGGACAGACCCAAGAGACCCAGTACTTC. This sequence encodes CASSLVGQTQETQYF.

V is TRBV2 and J is TRBJ1-2; maybe TRBD1 (6 bases). This CDR3 spans 14 amino acids. V shed 6 bases and J shed 4 bases, with 15 bases lying between them. Germline V gives CDR1 SNHLY, CDR2 FYNNEI. CDR3 DNA sequence: TGTGCCAGCAGGGACAGACTTCTCACCTATGGCTACACCTTC. Translated, it gives CASRDRLLTYGYTF.

V and J are TRBV28 and TRBJ2-5; no clear D gene. V lost 4 bases and J lost 1, with 4 bases in between. This CDR3 spans 12 amino acids. CDR1 MDHEN and CDR2 SYDVKM come from the germline V gene. CDR3 region: CASSSPQETQYF. The CDR3 DNA reads TGTGCCAGCAGTTCCCCCCAAGAGACCCAGTACTTC.

This chain links TRBV4-3 with TRBJ1-3; 8 nucleotides align to TRBD1. CDR3 length: 17 amino acids. CDR1 is LGHNA and CDR2 is YSLEER in the germline V gene. V shed 1 base and J 0 bases; nucleotides not matched to a gene: 5. The CDR3 sequence: CASSQGTGLFSGNTIYF. As DNA, the CDR3 is TGCGCCAGCAGCCAAGGGACAGGGCTATTCTCTGGAAACACCATATATTTT.

The chain employs TRBV29-1 and TRBJ2-7; D tentatively reads TRBD1 or TRBD2 (5 bases each). V lost 3 bases and J lost 6, with 12 bases in between. The CDR3 has 12 amino acids. CDR1 and CDR2 (germline): SQVTM, ANQGSEA. The chain's CDR3 is CSVDRRGGEQYF. The CDR3 nucleotides read TGCAGCGTTGACAGACGGGGCGGCGAGCAGTACTTC.

The chain employs TRBV7-9 and TRBJ2-1, with TRBD2 matching 13 bases. The CDR3 contains 15 residues. V lost 4 bases to trimming and J lost 9 bases; unmatched junction nucleotides: 6. Germline CDR1 SEHNR, CDR2 FQNEAQ (reference sequence). In DNA, the CDR3 is TGTGCCAGCAGCTCACTAGCGGGAGGGCCCAGTGAGCAGTTCTTC. Its translation is CASSSLAGGPSEQFF.

The chain couples TRBV5-1 to TRBJ1-1; D is ambiguous. V was clipped by 1 base and J by 0 bases, with 7 bases between them. The CDR3 runs to 14 residues. Germline values: CDR1 SGHRS, CDR2 YFSETQ. The CDR3 sequence: CASSLQPLNTEAFF. In nucleotides, the CDR3 is TGCGCCAGCAGCTTGCAGCCTTTGAACACTGAAGCTTTCTTT.

The chain couples TRBV9 to TRBJ2-1; 13 bases fit TRBD2. V lost 1 base to trimming and J lost 2 bases; unmatched junction nucleotides: 18. This CDR3 is built from 22 residues. The germline gives CDR1 SGDLS, CDR2 YYNGEE. CDR3 DNA: TGTGCCAGCAGCGTAACCCTGTCCGGGACTAGCGGGAATCGGGATGCCTACAATGAGCAGTTCTTC. It specifies CASSVTLSGTSGNRDAYNEQFF.

The chain is built from TRBV7-8 and TRBJ2-5, with 10 bases identical to TRBD2. With 5 bases clipped from V and 5 bases from J, the junction kept 5 bases outside the gene matches. The germline V gene has CDR1 SGHVS and CDR2 FQNEAQ. The length of the CDR3 is 14 residues. CDR3 loop: CASSLTSGSETQYF. CDR3 sequence (DNA): TGTGCCAGCAGCCTGACTAGCGGGTCTGAGACCCAGTACTTC.

J is TRBJ2-7 and V is TRBV29-1; D is tentatively TRBD1 or TRBD2 (6 bases each). The CDR3 runs to 13 residues. Trimming left V 5 bases short and J 7 bases short, with 18 bases between. CDR1 SQVTM and CDR2 ANQGSEA come from the germline V gene. CDR3 bases: TGCAGCGTTCTAGGGGGACTTTGGGGGGAGCAGTACTTC. Translation: CSVLGGLWGEQYF.

This clone was counted only a few times. This chain uses TRBV2 with TRBJ1-5; D perhaps matches TRBD1 (6 bases). V lost 6 bases, J lost 3 bases, and 12 bases lay in between. CDR1 is SNHLY and CDR2 is FYNNEI in the germline V gene. There are 14 residues in the CDR3. CDR3 amino acids: CASSFDRNNQPQHF. In DNA, the CDR3 is TGTGCCAGCAGCTTCGACAGGAACAATCAGCCCCAGCATTTT.

The chain carries TRBV5-1 and TRBJ2-4; 8 bases are a match to TRBD1. The CDR3 sequence is 16 residues long. Germline V gives CDR1 SGHRS, CDR2 YFSETQ. Trimming took 4 bases from V and 2 from J; bases not matched to a gene: 8. CDR3 DNA: TGCGCCAGCAGCATAGGACAGGGTCTTTCCAAAAACATTCAGTACTTC. Protein product: CASSIGQGLSKNIQYF.

The rearrangement joins TRBV7-9 to TRBJ1-5; perhaps TRBD1 as D (6 bases). Trimming took 5 bases from V and 3 from J, leaving 20 bases between them. In germline, CDR1 is SEHNR, CDR2 FQNEAQ (reference sequence). This CDR3 spans 17 amino acids. The CDR3 coding sequence is TGTGCCAGCAGCGCCCCTGCAACAGGGTCGTACAATCAGCCCCAGCATTTT. Amino acids: CASSAPATGSYNQPQHF.

The J gene is TRBJ2-7, the V gene TRBV5-1; D is possibly TRBD1 (5 bases). Germline CDR1 is SGHRS and CDR2 is YFSETQ. The CDR3 is 15 residues long. V lost 0 bases and J lost 9, with 19 bases in between. The CDR3 DNA follows: TGCGCCAGCAGCTTGGGAGGACGTTCCCAGGGCGGGCAGTACTTC. This gives the protein CASSLGGRSQGGQYF.

V gene TRBV10-2 combines with J gene TRBJ2-2; 7 bases match TRBD2. The CDR3 is 16 residues long. Trimming cost V 5 bases and J 4 bases; bases outside gene matches: 10. Per germline, CDR1 WSHSY and CDR2 SAAADI. CDR3: CASSRGGGRGTGELFF. The CDR3, as DNA: TGCGCCAGCAGTCGGGGAGGCGGGAGAGGCACCGGGGAGCTGTTTTTT.

The chain joins TRBV4-3 to TRBJ2-1; unclear D gene. V shed 1 base and J shed 5 bases, with 6 bases lying between them. Per the germline V gene, CDR1 is LGHNA and CDR2 is YSLEER. CDR3 length equals 13 residues. In DNA, the CDR3 is TGCGCCAGCAGCCAAGTCAAGGACAATGAGCAGTTCTTC. It is translated as CASSQVKDNEQFF.

V and J are TRBV9 and TRBJ2-1; unclear D gene. Germline V gene sequence: CDR1 SGDLS, CDR2 YYNGEE. The CDR3 is 14 residues long. The V end lost 0 bases, the J end lost 6 bases, and 10 bases lay between the germline ends. The CDR3 nucleotides are TGTGCCAGCAGCGTAGTTGGCGGCAGCAATGAGCAGTTCTTC. Its translation: CASSVVGGSNEQFF.

This clone was observed a few times. The chain combines TRBV18 with TRBJ1-1; D possibly corresponds to TRBD1 (6 bases). The CDR3 loop spans 17 amino acids. Germline V gene lookup returns CDR1 KGHSH and CDR2 LQKENI. Trimming removed 1 base at V and 0 bases at J, with 15 bases between. DNA for the CDR3: TGTGCCAGCTCACCACGACAGGTCGAACACATGAACACTGAAGCTTTCTTT. This codes for CASSPRQVEHMNTEAFF.

The chain joins TRBV18 to TRBJ2-1, with 8 bases that match TRBD1. This CDR3 has 15 amino acids. The V gene's germline CDR1 is KGHSH and CDR2 LQKENI. V was pared by 5 bases and J by 4 bases, with 7 bases of the junction left unmatched. The CDR3 is CASSTSQGGYNEQFF. The CDR3 DNA sequence: TGTGCCAGCTCAACCTCACAGGGGGGTTACAATGAGCAGTTCTTC.